This is a list of T cell receptor beta chains from one sample in a study of spatial heterogeneity in lung cancer. TCRdb independently ran MiXCR on the 5' RACE reads; one entry per CDR3 protein. This table has 12,000 to 15,000 distinct CDR3 sequences, 6.5% to 8.5% appearing once. Sequencing was performed on PBMCs, taken at surgery. The receptors shown here come from a female donor with early-stage non-small cell lung cancer. Both conserved end residues are trimmed from each CDR3.

j_gene: TRBJ2-2
v_gene: TRBV18
CDR3aa: ASSPRRENTGELF

j_gene: TRBJ1-3
v_gene: TRBV2
CDR3aa: ASSGNFQSGNTIY

j_gene: TRBJ2-7
v_gene: TRBV5-4
CDR3aa: ASSPGLAGPYEQY

j_gene: TRBJ2-7
v_gene: TRBV11-1
CDR3aa: ASSPVGRMFYEQY

j_gene: TRBJ1-5
v_gene: TRBV6-5
CDR3aa: ASSSDRLSNQPQH

j_gene: TRBJ2-2
v_gene: TRBV7-2
CDR3aa: ASSLQQNTGELF

j_gene: TRBJ2-7
v_gene: TRBV29-1
CDR3aa: SALPDYNSYEQY

j_gene: TRBJ2-5
v_gene: TRBV2
CDR3aa: ASSETPLAGEETQY

j_gene: TRBJ2-5
v_gene: TRBV2
CDR3aa: ASSEGTLAGGQETQY

j_gene: TRBJ2-1
v_gene: TRBV28
CDR3aa: ASKLAYSSSEQF

j_gene: TRBJ2-3
v_gene: TRBV4-3
CDR3aa: ASIYPPSPTDTQY

j_gene: TRBJ1-6
v_gene: TRBV3-1
CDR3aa: ASSQDSHGSPLH

j_gene: TRBJ2-3
v_gene: TRBV7-7
CDR3aa: ASSPREQGMGTQY

j_gene: TRBJ2-5
v_gene: TRBV20-1
CDR3aa: SAPPAGGQETQY

j_gene: TRBJ2-7
v_gene: TRBV28
CDR3aa: AIGRFFQGEFAYEQY

j_gene: TRBJ2-1
v_gene: TRBV7-9
CDR3aa: ASSLSGNSYNEQF

j_gene: TRBJ2-4
v_gene: TRBV20-1
CDR3aa: SASPLPLLAAKNIQY

j_gene: TRBJ2-2
v_gene: TRBV23-1
CDR3aa: AQAFRVRTGPSNTGELF

j_gene: TRBJ2-7
v_gene: TRBV7-6
CDR3aa: ASSFSTSGRTASTTTGEQY

j_gene: TRBJ2-3
v_gene: TRBV27
CDR3aa: ASSAIQSDTQY

j_gene: TRBJ1-3
v_gene: TRBV5-1
CDR3aa: ASSPLTRARSGNTIY

j_gene: TRBJ1-3
v_gene: TRBV4-1
CDR3aa: ASSQESVTAGNTIY

j_gene: TRBJ2-1
v_gene: TRBV28
CDR3aa: ASKPSMWRGYDEQF

j_gene: TRBJ2-1
v_gene: TRBV5-1
CDR3aa: ASSLGQPTNEQF

j_gene: TRBJ2-6
v_gene: TRBV2
CDR3aa: AVPGLAIGANVLT

j_gene: TRBJ1-2
v_gene: TRBV28
CDR3aa: ASSRQVNNYGYT